The following is a TCR beta chain sequence with its context. At one end, the junction sequence differs from germline, possibly due to a read error. Method: immunoSEQ multiplex PCR; TCRdb's copy keeps in-frame clones and lacks some. The data show about 32,000 clones, approximately 86% seen once. This sample stems from a study of sequential checkpoint blockade in melanoma. Study details: Maintenance nivolumab came after either treatment sequence.

CDR3 length: 12 amino acids. CDR1 is SGDLS, CDR2 YYNGEE, per germline. Treatment: randomized to nivolumab then ipilimumab (arm A) or the reverse (arm B). PBMC sorting kept live CD3+CD8+ cells without CD19 or CD56. The material sequenced was CD8+ T cells sorted from blood (inferred from file names), taken from a patient given nivolumab and ipilimumab in sequence. The sequence came from a human donor with melanoma. The chain combines TRBV9 with TRBJ1-5; 8 positions match TRBD1. CDR3 loop: CACRAGGQPQHF. CDR3 DNA sequence: TGTGCCTGCAGAGCAGGGGGCCAGCCCCAGCATTTT.